These T cell receptor beta chains were read from a single sample in a study of blood T cell repertoires in COVID-19. Produced via immunoSEQ multiplex PCR; TCRdb's table is partial and in-frame only. Of 100,000 to 150,000 clones in the sample, approximately 82% were seen once. Sequencing input: peripheral blood. These receptors were obtained from a man older than 75 with active or convalescent COVID-19. Both conserved end residues are part of each CDR3. A D gene is named only where the DNA matches it firmly. Clone size is given for some rows only: seen once, a few or many times, or a class if the clone is expanded.

D gene: .
clone size: .
J gene: TRBJ2-5
V gene: TRBV4-1
CDR3 DNA: TGCGCCAGCAGCCAAGATCTAGCGGGACAGGGGAAGACCCAGTACTTC
CDR3 protein: CASSQDLAGQGKTQYF

D gene: TRBD2
clone size: .
J gene: TRBJ2-3
V gene: TRBV7-9
CDR3 DNA: TGTGCCAGCAGCGCTACTAGCGGGGGGAAGTCAGATACGCAGTATTTT
CDR3 protein: CASSATSGGKSDTQYF

D gene: .
clone size: once
J gene: TRBJ1-6
V gene: TRBV11-2
CDR3 DNA: TGTGCCAGCGGCGACGGAGCTAATTCACCCCTCCACTTT
CDR3 protein: CASGDGANSPLHF

D gene: .
clone size: .
J gene: TRBJ2-2
V gene: TRBV5-4
CDR3 DNA: TGTGCCAGCAGCTTGGTTACGCGGAACACCGGGGAGCTGTTTTTT
CDR3 protein: CASSLVTRNTGELFF

D gene: TRBD2
clone size: .
J gene: TRBJ2-2
V gene: TRBV19
CDR3 DNA: TGTGCCAGTAGTGCACTAGCGGGGGGGCAAGTCGGGGAGCTGTTTTTT
CDR3 protein: CASSALAGGQVGELFF

D gene: TRBD1
clone size: few
J gene: TRBJ1-4
V gene: TRBV5-8
CDR3 DNA: TGTGCCAGCAGACGGACAGGTGATGAAAAACTGTTTTTT
CDR3 protein: CASRRTGDEKLFF

D gene: .
clone size: .
J gene: TRBJ1-2
V gene: TRBV12-5
CDR3 DNA: TGTGCTAGTGGTTTGGACAGGTGGGCTGGCTACACCTTC
CDR3 protein: CASGLDRWAGYTF

D gene: .
clone size: .
J gene: TRBJ1-6
V gene: TRBV5-8
CDR3 DNA: TGTGCCAGCAGTATTGCGGATTCACCCCTCCACTTT
CDR3 protein: CASSIADSPLHF

D gene: TRBD1
clone size: .
J gene: TRBJ1-3
V gene: TRBV7-3
CDR3 DNA: TGTGCCAGCAGCTTAACGGGGACAGGGGGCTTTGGAAACACCATATATTTT
CDR3 protein: CASSLTGTGGFGNTIYF

D gene: .
clone size: .
J gene: TRBJ2-7
V gene: TRBV27
CDR3 DNA: TGTGCCAGCAGTCCCGGACTCCCTTACGAGCAGTACTTC
CDR3 protein: CASSPGLPYEQYF

D gene: .
clone size: .
J gene: TRBJ1-1
V gene: TRBV6-5
CDR3 DNA: TGTGCCAGCAGTTTTTCCCAGGGGAACACTGAAGCTTTCTTT
CDR3 protein: CASSFSQGNTEAFF

D gene: TRBD2
clone size: .
J gene: TRBJ2-3
V gene: TRBV11-2
CDR3 DNA: TGTGCCAGCAGCTTAGATACTTGGCGGGGGGCGTCCACAGATACGCAGTATTTT
CDR3 protein: CASSLDTWRGASTDTQYF

D gene: .
clone size: .
J gene: TRBJ1-5
V gene: TRBV10-3
CDR3 DNA: TGTGCCATCGGCCCTGGTAATCAGCCCCAGCATTTT
CDR3 protein: CAIGPGNQPQHF

D gene: .
clone size: .
J gene: TRBJ1-2
V gene: TRBV6-5
CDR3 DNA: TGTGCCAGCAGAAGTACAGGTAACGCTAACTATGGCTACACCTTC
CDR3 protein: CASRSTGNANYGYTF

D gene: TRBD1
clone size: .
J gene: TRBJ1-5
V gene: TRBV7-9
CDR3 DNA: TGTGCCAGCAGCTTAGGACAGGGAGGTAGCAATCAGCCCCAGCATTTT
CDR3 protein: CASSLGQGGSNQPQHF

D gene: .
clone size: .
J gene: TRBJ1-1
V gene: TRBV11-3
CDR3 DNA: TGTGCCAGCAGCGTTACTGCGGGGACTGAAGCTTTCTTT
CDR3 protein: CASSVTAGTEAFF

D gene: TRBD1
clone size: .
J gene: TRBJ2-2
V gene: TRBV5-1
CDR3 DNA: TGCGCCAGCAGCTTACAGGGGGGCACCGGGGAGCTGTTTTTT
CDR3 protein: CASSLQGGTGELFF

D gene: .
clone size: .
J gene: TRBJ1-2
V gene: TRBV7-2
CDR3 DNA: TGTGCCAGCAGCCGGGAGGCGGGTAAGGGACCTGGCTACACCTTC
CDR3 protein: CASSREAGKGPGYTF

D gene: TRBD1
clone size: .
J gene: TRBJ1-2
V gene: TRBV4-3
CDR3 DNA: TGCGCCAGCAGCCAAGGAGGGGGCCCTAACTATGGCTACACCTTC
CDR3 protein: CASSQGGGPNYGYTF

D gene: .
clone size: .
J gene: TRBJ1-1
V gene: TRBV19
CDR3 DNA: TGTGCCAGTAGTATAGGGGGCGGTTCGAACACTGAAGCTTTCTTT
CDR3 protein: CASSIGGGSNTEAFF

D gene: .
clone size: .
J gene: TRBJ1-2
V gene: TRBV7-3
CDR3 DNA: TGTGCCAGCAGCTCAAGTCGGGGGGCGAACGACTATGGCTACACCTTC
CDR3 protein: CASSSSRGANDYGYTF

D gene: .
clone size: once
J gene: TRBJ2-7
V gene: TRBV4-3
CDR3 DNA: TGCGCCAGCAGCTTAGGACTGAGCTCCTACGAGCAGTACTTC
CDR3 protein: CASSLGLSSYEQYF

D gene: .
clone size: .
J gene: TRBJ1-4
V gene: TRBV21-1
CDR3 DNA: TGTGCCAGCAGCAAACGACCGGTGGGGCGGAACCCCCGCACAACTAATGAAAAACTGTTTTTT
CDR3 protein: CASSKRPVGRNPRTTNEKLFF

D gene: .
clone size: .
J gene: TRBJ2-5
V gene: TRBV9
CDR3 DNA: TGTGCCAGCAGCGTAGCCCCCGTCGAGTCAGAGACCCAGTACTTC
CDR3 protein: CASSVAPVESETQYF

D gene: .
clone size: .
J gene: TRBJ1-1
V gene: TRBV11-3
CDR3 DNA: TGTGCCAGCAGCTTAGGAGGGATGAACACTGAAGCTTTCTTT
CDR3 protein: CASSLGGMNTEAFF

D gene: .
clone size: .
J gene: TRBJ1-6
V gene: TRBV9
CDR3 DNA: TGTGCCAGCAGCGTAGGACAGTATAATTCACCCCTCCACTTT
CDR3 protein: CASSVGQYNSPLHF

D gene: TRBD2
clone size: .
J gene: TRBJ2-1
V gene: TRBV11-2
CDR3 DNA: TGTGCCAGCAGCTTATTGAGCGAGCGGGGGGACAATGAGCAGTTCTTC
CDR3 protein: CASSLLSERGDNEQFF

D gene: TRBD2
clone size: .
J gene: TRBJ2-7
V gene: TRBV6-2/TRBV6-3
CDR3 DNA: TGTGCCAGCAGCTCAGCTAGCGGGGGGCTCTACGAGCAGTACTTC
CDR3 protein: CASSSASGGLYEQYF

D gene: TRBD2
clone size: .
J gene: TRBJ2-5
V gene: TRBV7-2
CDR3 DNA: TGTGCCAGCAGCCGTCTAGCGGGGAGGGAAGAGACCCAGTACTTC
CDR3 protein: CASSRLAGREETQYF

D gene: .
clone size: .
J gene: TRBJ2-2
V gene: TRBV7-8
CDR3 DNA: TGTGCCAGCAGCCCAAGACAGGGAGGGAACACCGGGGAGCTGTTTTTT
CDR3 protein: CASSPRQGGNTGELFF

D gene: TRBD2
clone size: .
J gene: TRBJ2-1
V gene: TRBV29-1
CDR3 DNA: TGCAGCGTTGAGTTCCCTAGCGGGGGCTCCTACAATGAGCAGTTCTTC
CDR3 protein: CSVEFPSGGSYNEQFF

D gene: TRBD1
clone size: .
J gene: TRBJ1-1
V gene: TRBV5-4
CDR3 DNA: TGTGCCAGCAGCTCCCGGACAGGGGGCGGAAACACTGAAGCTTTCTTT
CDR3 protein: CASSSRTGGGNTEAFF

D gene: .
clone size: .
J gene: TRBJ1-1
V gene: TRBV5-6
CDR3 DNA: TGTGCCAGCAGCGCGATAGGCGGAGACACTGAAGCTTTCTTT
CDR3 protein: CASSAIGGDTEAFF

D gene: .
clone size: .
J gene: TRBJ1-4
V gene: TRBV29-1
CDR3 DNA: TGCACCTACCAGGGAGGCGATGAAAAACTGTTTTTT
CDR3 protein: CTYQGGDEKLFF

D gene: TRBD2
clone size: once
J gene: TRBJ2-5
V gene: TRBV7-2
CDR3 DNA: TGTGCCAGCAGCAGGACTAGCGGGGGGTACCAAGAGACCCAGTACTTC
CDR3 protein: CASSRTSGGYQETQYF

D gene: TRBD2
clone size: .
J gene: TRBJ2-7
V gene: TRBV4-1
CDR3 DNA: TGCGCCAGCAGCCAAGGCCCAGCGGGGGGGGCCTACGAGCAGTACTTC
CDR3 protein: CASSQGPAGGAYEQYF

D gene: TRBD1
clone size: .
J gene: TRBJ1-5
V gene: TRBV2
CDR3 DNA: TGTGCCAGCAGTGGAGACAGGGTCGGTAATCAGCCCCAGCATTTT
CDR3 protein: CASSGDRVGNQPQHF

D gene: TRBD2
clone size: .
J gene: TRBJ2-3
V gene: TRBV10-3
CDR3 DNA: TGTGCCATCAGTGAGTCGTCAGCGCTAGCGGCAGATACGCAGTATTTT
CDR3 protein: CAISESSALAADTQYF

D gene: TRBD1
clone size: .
J gene: TRBJ1-5
V gene: TRBV2
CDR3 DNA: TGTGCCAGCAGTGAAAGCGCAGGGGGACAGCCCCAGCATTTT
CDR3 protein: CASSESAGGQPQHF

D gene: TRBD2
clone size: .
J gene: TRBJ2-1
V gene: TRBV3-1/TRBV3-2
CDR3 DNA: TGTGCCAGCAGCCAAGAGCCAGCGGGGAGCTCCTACAATGAGCAGTTCTTC
CDR3 protein: CASSQEPAGSSYNEQFF

D gene: .
clone size: .
J gene: TRBJ2-7
V gene: TRBV7-3
CDR3 DNA: TGTGCCAGCAGCTCCGACGGGTACGAGCAGTACTTC
CDR3 protein: CASSSDGYEQYF